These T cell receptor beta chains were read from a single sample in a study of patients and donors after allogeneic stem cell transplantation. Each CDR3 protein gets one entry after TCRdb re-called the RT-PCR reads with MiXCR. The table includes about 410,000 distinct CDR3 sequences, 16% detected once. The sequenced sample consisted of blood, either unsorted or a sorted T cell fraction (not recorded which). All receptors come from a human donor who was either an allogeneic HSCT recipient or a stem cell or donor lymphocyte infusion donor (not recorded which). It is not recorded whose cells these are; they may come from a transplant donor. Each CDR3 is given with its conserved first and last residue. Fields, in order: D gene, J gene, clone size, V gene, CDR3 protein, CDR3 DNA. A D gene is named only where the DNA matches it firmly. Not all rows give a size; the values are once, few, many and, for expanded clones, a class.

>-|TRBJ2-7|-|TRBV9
CASSVDAGGVYEQYF
TGTGCCAGCAGCGTAGACGCTGGAGGGGTCTACGAGCAGTACTTC
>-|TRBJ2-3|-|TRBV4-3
CASSQGSARRDTQYF
TGCGCCAGCAGCCAAGGGTCAGCCCGGAGGGATACGCAGTATTTT
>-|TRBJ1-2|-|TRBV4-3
CASSQRHPDYYNYGYTF
TGCGCCAGCAGCCAAAGACACCCGGACTATTATAACTATGGCTACACCTTC
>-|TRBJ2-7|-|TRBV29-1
CSGMTAYEQYF
TGCAGCGGGATGACTGCCTACGAGCAGTACTTC
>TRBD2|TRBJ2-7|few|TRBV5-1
CASRRGPGGLAPYEQYF
TGCGCCAGCAGGCGGGGTCCCGGCGGACTAGCGCCCTACGAGCAGTACTTC
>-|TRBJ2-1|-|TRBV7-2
CASSQVGQRVVREQFF
TGTGCCAGCAGCCAGGTCGGGCAGCGGGTGGTTCGTGAGCAGTTCTTC
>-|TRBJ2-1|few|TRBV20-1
CSANTLDRGPGNEQFF
TGCAGTGCAAACACCCTTGATCGGGGGCCGGGCAATGAGCAGTTCTTC
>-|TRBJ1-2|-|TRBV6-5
CASSLTGPNYGYTF
TGTGCCAGCAGTTTGACGGGACCTAACTATGGCTACACCTTC
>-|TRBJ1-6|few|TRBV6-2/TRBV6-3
CASSYLGSSYNSPLHF
TGTGCCAGCAGTTATCTCGGGAGCTCCTATAATTCACCCCTCCACTTT
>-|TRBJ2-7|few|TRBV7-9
CASSENPRDATYEQYF
TGTGCCAGCAGCGAAAACCCCCGGGACGCGACTTACGAGCAGTACTTC
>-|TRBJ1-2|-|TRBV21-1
CASSKQGVWNYGYTF
TGTGCCAGCAGCAAACAGGGGGTTTGGAACTATGGCTACACCTTC
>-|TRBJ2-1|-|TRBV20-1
CSARVRVTPYNEQFF
TGCAGTGCTAGAGTTAGGGTAACCCCCTACAATGAGCAGTTCTTC
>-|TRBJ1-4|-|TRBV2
CASSESIKGNEKLFF
TGTGCCAGCAGTGAATCGATAAAGGGGAATGAAAAACTGTTTTTT
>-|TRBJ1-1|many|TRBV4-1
CASSPIVVTEAFF
TGCGCCAGCAGCCCAATAGTGGTCACTGAAGCTTTCTTT
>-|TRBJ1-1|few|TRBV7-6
CASTQEPVNTEAFF
TGTGCCAGCACCCAGGAGCCCGTTAACACTGAAGCTTTCTTT
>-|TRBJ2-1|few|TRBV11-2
CASSLVTGWNEQFF
TGTGCCAGCAGCTTAGTAACGGGGTGGAATGAGCAGTTCTTC
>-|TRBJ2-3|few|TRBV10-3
CAISESTPSRSTDTQYF
TGTGCCATCAGTGAGTCGACACCTAGCCGGAGCACAGATACGCAGTATTTT
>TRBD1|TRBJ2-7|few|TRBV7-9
CASSTDRGRESYEQYF
TGTGCCAGCAGCACCGACAGGGGGCGTGAATCCTACGAGCAGTACTTC
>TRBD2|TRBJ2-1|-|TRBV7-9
CASSFETSGYNEQFF
TGTGCCAGCAGCTTCGAGACTAGCGGCTACAATGAGCAGTTCTTC
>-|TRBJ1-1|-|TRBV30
CAWGVGRRTEAFF
TGTGCCTGGGGGGTGGGAAGACGGACTGAAGCTTTCTTT
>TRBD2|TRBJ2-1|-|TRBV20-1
CSAPLGGTSGRGEQFF
TGCAGTGCTCCCCTGGGAGGGACTAGCGGGAGAGGGGAGCAGTTCTTC
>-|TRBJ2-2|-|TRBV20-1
CSARILFF
TGCAGTGCTAGAATCCTGTTTTTT
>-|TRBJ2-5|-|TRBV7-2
CASSPYSGAPGTQYF
TGTGCCAGCAGCCCCTACTCCGGGGCGCCGGGGACCCAGTACTTC
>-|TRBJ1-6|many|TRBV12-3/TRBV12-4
CASSFWQGPLHF
TGTGCCAGCAGTTTTTGGCAAGGACCCCTCCACTTT
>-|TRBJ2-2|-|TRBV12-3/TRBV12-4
CASSPKLVTGELFF
TGTGCCAGCAGTCCTAAATTAGTTACCGGGGAGCTGTTTTTT
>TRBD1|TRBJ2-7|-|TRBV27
CASSRGQGAGEQYF
TGTGCCAGCAGTCGGGGACAGGGGGCAGGCGAGCAGTACTTC
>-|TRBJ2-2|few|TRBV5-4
CASSAGGPNTGELFF
TGTGCCAGCAGCGCCGGGGGGCCGAACACCGGGGAGCTGTTTTTT
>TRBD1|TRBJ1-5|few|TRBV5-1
CASSADRTGQPQHF
TGCGCCAGCAGCGCGGACAGGACGGGTCAGCCCCAGCATTTT
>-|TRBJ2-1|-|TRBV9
CASSVGGNKGYNEQFF
TGTGCCAGCAGCGTAGGGGGAAACAAGGGGTACAATGAGCAGTTCTTC
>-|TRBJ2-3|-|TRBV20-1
CSAKGGGADTQYF
TGCAGTGCTAAGGGAGGGGGCGCAGATACGCAGTATTTT
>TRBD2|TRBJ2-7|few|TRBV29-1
CSVGGGSGSRSYEQYF
TGCAGCGTTGGCGGGGGTAGTGGGTCACGGTCCTACGAGCAGTACTTC
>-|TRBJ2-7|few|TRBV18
CASSPRTASSYEQYF
TGTGCCAGCTCACCAAGAACAGCCTCGTCCTACGAGCAGTACTTC
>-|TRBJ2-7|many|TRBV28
CASSFETPQEQYF
TGTGCCAGCAGTTTTGAAACGCCTCAGGAGCAGTACTTC
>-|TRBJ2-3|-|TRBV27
CASSLFPIDPDTQYF
TGTGCCAGCAGTTTATTCCCCATTGATCCAGATACGCAGTATTTT
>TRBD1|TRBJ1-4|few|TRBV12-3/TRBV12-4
CASRRRTGRANEKLFF
TGTGCCAGCAGACGACGGACAGGGCGGGCTAATGAAAAACTGTTTTTT
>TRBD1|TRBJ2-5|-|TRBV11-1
CASSSPQGRRETQYF
TGTGCCAGCAGCTCGCCACAGGGGCGGCGGGAGACCCAGTACTTC
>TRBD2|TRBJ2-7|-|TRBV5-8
CASSHGTAGGVYEQYF
TGTGCCAGCAGCCATGGGACGGCCGGGGGGGTCTACGAGCAGTACTTC
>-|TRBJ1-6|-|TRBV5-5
CASSFGAGSSYNSPLHF
TGTGCCAGCAGCTTCGGGGCAGGGAGCTCCTATAATTCACCCCTCCACTTT
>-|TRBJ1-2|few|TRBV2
CASSEGRGRLYTF
TGTGCCAGCAGTGAAGGACGGGGGAGACTCTACACCTTC
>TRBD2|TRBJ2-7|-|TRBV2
CASSERLAGGEQYF
TGTGCCAGCAGTGAACGGCTAGCGGGGGGCGAGCAGTACTTC
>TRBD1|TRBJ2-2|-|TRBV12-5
CASGPETGTVTGELFF
TGTGCTAGTGGACCCGAGACCGGGACAGTGACCGGGGAGCTGTTTTTT